A selection of T cell receptor beta chains follows, all from one sample in a study of response to subunit inactivated influenza vaccine. MiXCR, applied by TCRdb to the RT-PCR reads, yields one record per CDR3 protein. The data show 600,000 to 850,000 distinct CDR3 sequences, 11% to 15% seen once. Here the sequenced sample was PBMCs from blood, taken less than 15 days before vaccination. The receptors originated from a man between 50 and 59 years old who received an inactivated influenza vaccine. CDR3s include the opening cysteine and the closing phenylalanine or tryptophan. A D gene is named only where the DNA matches it firmly. Expanded clones get a size class; other rows say once, few or many, or leave the size out.

V	D	size	J	CDR3	DNA
TRBV6-2/TRBV6-3	TRBD2	NA	TRBJ2-7	CASSRSSGGNSYEQYF	TGTGCCAGCAGCCGATCTAGCGGGGGGAACTCCTACGAGCAGTACTTC
TRBV4-3	NA	NA	TRBJ2-7	CASSQDRKNEQYF	TGCGCCAGCAGCCAGGACAGAAAAAACGAGCAGTACTTC
TRBV25-1	TRBD1	few	TRBJ1-2	CASSATQTGVYGYTF	TGTGCCAGCAGTGCCACTCAGACAGGGGTCTATGGCTACACCTTC
TRBV6-1	NA	NA	TRBJ2-7	CASSDAGGMAYEQYF	TGTGCCAGCAGTGATGCGGGCGGGATGGCTTACGAGCAGTACTTC
TRBV28	TRBD1	few	TRBJ2-7	CASSALIGDRGSYEQYF	TGTGCCAGCAGCGCACTCATCGGGGACAGGGGTTCCTACGAGCAGTACTTC
TRBV14	NA	NA	TRBJ2-3	CASSQERSSFGTDTQYF	TGTGCCAGCAGCCAAGAGAGGTCTAGCTTCGGCACAGATACGCAGTATTTT
TRBV12-3/TRBV12-4	TRBD1	NA	TRBJ1-1	CASTRYQGGTEAFF	TGTGCCAGCACCCGATATCAGGGGGGTACTGAAGCTTTCTTT
TRBV18	NA	few	TRBJ2-2	CASSPPQRVNTGELFF	TGTGCCAGCTCACCACCCCAGCGGGTGAACACCGGGGAGCTGTTTTTT
TRBV28	NA	few	TRBJ1-6	CASTLQSSYNSPLHF	TGTGCCAGCACCTTACAGAGCTCCTATAATTCACCCCTCCACTTT
TRBV20-1	NA	NA	TRBJ2-3	CSADGEDTQYF	TGCAGTGCTGACGGAGAAGATACGCAGTATTTT
TRBV5-1	NA	NA	TRBJ1-6	CASSRDGACNSPLHF	TGCGCCAGCAGCCGGGACGGGGCCTGTAATTCACCCCTCCACTTT
TRBV4-3	NA	NA	TRBJ2-3	CASSQARISTDTQYF	TGCGCCAGCAGCCAAGCTCGGATTTCCACAGATACGCAGTATTTT
TRBV27	TRBD2	NA	TRBJ2-7	CASSLASGGYEQYF	TGTGCCAGCAGTTTAGCTAGCGGGGGCTACGAGCAGTACTTC
TRBV3-1	TRBD1	NA	TRBJ2-7	CASSQDRGRFEQYF	TGTGCCAGCAGCCAAGACAGGGGGCGGTTCGAGCAGTACTTC
TRBV20-1	TRBD1	NA	TRBJ2-1	CSARNPSGQLNEQFF	TGCAGTGCTAGAAATCCCTCGGGACAGCTCAATGAGCAGTTCTTC